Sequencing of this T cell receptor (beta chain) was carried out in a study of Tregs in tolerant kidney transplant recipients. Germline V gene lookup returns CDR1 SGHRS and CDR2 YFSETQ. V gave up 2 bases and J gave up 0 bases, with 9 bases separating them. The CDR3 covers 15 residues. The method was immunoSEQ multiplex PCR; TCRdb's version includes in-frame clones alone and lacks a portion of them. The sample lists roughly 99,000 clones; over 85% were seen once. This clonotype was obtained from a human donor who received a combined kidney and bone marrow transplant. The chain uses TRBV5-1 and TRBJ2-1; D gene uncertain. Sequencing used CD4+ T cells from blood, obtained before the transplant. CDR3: CASSFEPSSYNEQFF. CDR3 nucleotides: TGCGCCAGCAGCTTCGAGCCTAGCTCCTACAATGAGCAGTTCTTC.